The rows below give T cell receptor beta chains drawn from one sample of a study of blood T cells in healthy people across ages. MiXCR, applied by TCRdb to the 5' RACE reads, yields one record per CDR3 protein. The table has approximately 900,000 distinct CDR3 sequences, about 44% seen once. Sample: blood. The receptors stem from a young man in good health. CDR3s include the opening cysteine and the closing phenylalanine or tryptophan. D genes are given only for firm matches. Clone size is given for some rows only: seen once, a few or many times, or a class if the clone is expanded.

TRBV2	-	-	TRBJ2-1	CASSVTGRGQDSYNEQFF	TGTGCCAGCAGTGTGACGGGGAGGGGGCAGGATTCCTACAATGAGCAGTTCTTC
TRBV7-3	-	-	TRBJ1-1	CASSLTGWGTEAFF	TGTGCCAGCAGCTTAACTGGGTGGGGGACTGAAGCTTTCTTT
TRBV7-9	few	-	TRBJ1-2	CASSFEGDLYGYTF	TGTGCCAGCAGCTTCGAGGGGGACCTCTATGGCTACACCTTC
TRBV6-2/TRBV6-3	few	TRBD2	TRBJ2-3	CASRRSGGSTDTQYF	TGTGCCAGCAGGAGGAGCGGGGGTAGCACAGATACGCAGTATTTT
TRBV6-1	-	TRBD1	TRBJ1-4	CASSEAGGRNEKLFF	TGTGCCAGCAGTGAAGCAGGGGGCAGGAATGAAAAACTGTTTTTT
TRBV5-1	-	TRBD2	TRBJ2-7	CASSVNGRGTVGEQYF	TGCGCCAGCAGCGTCAATGGGCGGGGGACGGTCGGAGAGCAGTACTTC
TRBV28	many	-	TRBJ2-7	CASSPSDEGSYEQYF	TGTGCCAGCAGTCCTTCGGACGAGGGCTCCTACGAGCAGTACTTC
TRBV7-2	-	-	TRBJ2-7	CASSAQLAGEQYF	TGTGCCAGCAGCGCACAACTAGCAGGCGAGCAGTACTTC
TRBV6-1	many	-	TRBJ2-3	CASIDGGIAQYF	TGTGCCAGCATCGATGGGGGGATTGCGCAGTATTTT
TRBV20-1	-	TRBD1	TRBJ2-1	CSAGQGDNEQFF	TGCAGTGCCGGACAGGGGGACAATGAGCAGTTCTTC
TRBV4-1	-	-	TRBJ2-3	CASSQEGGLRADTQYF	TGCGCCAGCAGCCAAGAGGGGGGACTCCGGGCAGATACGCAGTATTTT
TRBV14	-	TRBD1	TRBJ1-2	CASSRVGTGPYGYTF	TGTGCCAGCAGCCGAGTTGGGACAGGGCCCTATGGCTACACCTTC
TRBV28	-	-	TRBJ1-6	CASSLSAYYNSPLHF	TGTGCCAGCAGTTTATCGGCGTACTATAATTCACCCCTCCACTTT
TRBV27	-	-	TRBJ1-4	CASSSRWTAYNEKLFF	TGTGCCAGCAGTTCTAGGTGGACAGCGTATAACGAAAAACTGTTTTTT
TRBV2	-	TRBD1	TRBJ2-2	CASRLTGVGELFF	TGTGCCAGCAGGCTCACAGGGGTCGGGGAGCTGTTTTTT
TRBV28	few	-	TRBJ2-1	CASNQGGSYNEQFF	TGTGCCAGCAATCAGGGGGGCTCCTACAATGAGCAGTTCTTC
TRBV5-5	few	-	TRBJ2-1	CASSYRENNNEQFF	TGTGCCAGCAGCTATAGGGAAAACAACAATGAGCAGTTCTTC
TRBV7-2	-	-	TRBJ1-4	CASSLGQKNEELFF	TGTGCCAGCAGCCTCGGACAGAAGAATGAAGAACTGTTTTTT
TRBV29-1	few	TRBD1	TRBJ2-7	CSVVGTVSYEQYF	TGCAGCGTTGTCGGGACAGTCTCCTACGAGCAGTACTTC
TRBV27	-	-	TRBJ1-6	CASSLVRAWGPLHF	TGTGCCAGCAGTTTAGTCCGGGCCTGGGGACCCCTCCACTTT
TRBV28	once	-	TRBJ2-2	CASSKVYTGELFF	TGTGCCAGCAGCAAGGTTTACACCGGGGAGCTGTTTTTT
TRBV3-1	-	-	TRBJ2-7	CASNHKYRVDEQYF	TGTGCCAGCAACCATAAATACAGGGTGGACGAGCAGTACTTC
TRBV6-2/TRBV6-3	-	TRBD2	TRBJ2-3	CASSSGTSVDTQYF	TGTGCCAGCAGTTCCGGGACTAGCGTAGATACGCAGTATTTT
TRBV7-2	-	-	TRBJ2-5	CAGSSSGPETQYF	TGTGCCGGCAGCTCCTCCGGGCCAGAGACCCAGTACTTC
TRBV4-2	-	-	TRBJ2-2	CASSQERQGLNTGELFF	TGTGCCAGCAGCCAAGAAAGGCAGGGACTGAACACCGGGGAGCTGTTTTTT
TRBV5-8	-	-	TRBJ1-2	CASSSTRGYGYTF	TGTGCCAGCAGCTCGACAAGGGGCTATGGCTACACCTTC
TRBV28	-	-	TRBJ1-2	CASVRDNYGYTF	TGTGCCAGCGTCAGGGATAACTATGGCTACACCTTC
TRBV7-3	-	-	TRBJ2-3	CASSSGIRDTQYF	TGTGCCAGCAGCTCGGGCATCCGAGATACGCAGTATTTT
TRBV7-2	-	-	TRBJ2-5	CASSLVRGFQETQYF	TGTGCCAGCAGCTTAGTGCGAGGGTTCCAAGAGACCCAGTACTTC
TRBV5-1	-	TRBD1	TRBJ1-2	CASSLTEGAYGYTF	TGCGCCAGCAGCTTGACAGAGGGGGCCTATGGCTACACCTTC
TRBV2	few	TRBD1	TRBJ1-2	CASSPTGRVDGYTF	TGTGCCAGCAGCCCGACAGGGAGGGTCGACGGCTACACCTTC
TRBV7-2	few	-	TRBJ2-1	CASSLISGTSYNEQFF	TGTGCCAGCAGCTTGATATCCGGGACGTCCTACAATGAGCAGTTCTTC
TRBV9	few	-	TRBJ2-7	CASSVAPAPGSYEQYF	TGTGCCAGCAGCGTAGCTCCGGCCCCCGGCTCCTACGAGCAGTACTTC
TRBV29-1	-	-	TRBJ2-1	CSVEWPARNEQFF	TGCAGCGTTGAATGGCCAGCGAGGAATGAGCAGTTCTTC
TRBV20-1	-	-	TRBJ1-2	CSARVGRIGGYTF	TGCAGTGCTAGAGTAGGGAGGATAGGCGGCTACACCTTC
TRBV7-9	once	-	TRBJ2-7	CASRPGRGIYEQYF	TGTGCCAGCAGGCCGGGACGGGGGATCTACGAGCAGTACTTC
TRBV29-1	few	TRBD1	TRBJ1-2	CSVQQGNYGYTF	TGCAGCGTCCAACAGGGGAACTATGGCTACACCTTC
TRBV15	-	-	TRBJ2-1	CAIGVGYNEQFF	TGTGCCATCGGGGTTGGGTACAATGAGCAGTTCTTC
TRBV4-1	once	-	TRBJ1-4	CASSQDMEKLFF	TGCGCCAGCAGCCAAGATATGGAAAAACTGTTTTTT
TRBV5-1	-	TRBD2	TRBJ2-3	CASSSAAGDTDTQYF	TGCGCCAGCAGCAGTGCTGCGGGGGACACAGATACGCAGTATTTT
TRBV6-2/TRBV6-3	many	-	TRBJ2-1	CASRQLGQQSYNEQFF	TGTGCCAGCAGACAACTAGGACAGCAAAGCTACAATGAGCAGTTCTTC
TRBV7-2	-	TRBD1	TRBJ2-7	CASSVTGNDEQYF	TGTGCCAGCAGTGTGACAGGGAACGACGAGCAGTACTTC
TRBV28	-	TRBD1	TRBJ2-7	CASSQQSGTGRWYF	TGTGCCAGCAGTCAACAGTCCGGGACAGGGAGATGGTACTTC
TRBV20-1	-	-	TRBJ1-5	CSAGSNQPQHF	TGCAGCGCTGGGTCCAATCAGCCCCAGCATTTT
TRBV6-1	-	-	TRBJ2-1	CASSEQLGRRYEQFF	TGTGCCAGCAGTGAACAGTTGGGCAGGCGGTATGAGCAGTTCTTC
TRBV6-6	few	-	TRBJ2-1	CASFHNEQFF	TGTGCCAGCTTCCACAATGAGCAGTTCTTC
TRBV3-1	-	-	TRBJ1-3	CASSQDDFTIYF	TGTGCCAGCAGCCAAGATGACTTCACCATATATTTT
TRBV20-1	few	TRBD1	TRBJ2-7	CSAPPGQTYEQYF	TGCAGTGCCCCCCCGGGACAGACTTACGAGCAGTACTTC
TRBV28	many	TRBD2	TRBJ2-1	CASIPRGAGNEQFF	TGTGCCAGCATCCCGCGGGGGGCAGGGAATGAGCAGTTCTTC
TRBV20-1	-	TRBD2	TRBJ2-5	CSARFPGIAGGGETQYF	TGCAGTGCTAGATTCCCGGGAATAGCGGGGGGTGGAGAGACCCAGTACTTC
TRBV3-1	-	-	TRBJ2-7	CASSQETGWYEQYF	TGTGCCAGCAGCCAAGAAACAGGGTGGTACGAGCAGTACTTC
TRBV20-1	few	-	TRBJ2-7	CSASRDPSYEQYF	TGCAGTGCCAGCCGGGACCCTTCCTACGAGCAGTACTTC
TRBV7-2	-	-	TRBJ2-1	CASSPSVTPSLNEQFF	TGTGCCAGCAGCCCCTCGGTCACACCCTCCCTAAATGAGCAGTTCTTC
TRBV20-1	-	-	TRBJ2-7	CSAREGSTYEQYF	TGCAGTGCTAGAGAGGGCTCCACCTACGAGCAGTACTTC
TRBV27	-	-	TRBJ2-3	CASSLFQGTQYF	TGTGCCAGCAGTTTATTCCAGGGCACGCAGTATTTT
TRBV29-1	once	-	TRBJ1-2	CSVDIKGSVPNYGYTF	TGCAGCGTTGATATAAAGGGGAGTGTCCCTAACTATGGCTACACCTTC
TRBV10-3	-	-	TRBJ1-2	CAISDPPGGNNYGYTF	TGTGCCATCAGTGACCCCCCCGGAGGGAATAACTATGGCTACACCTTC
TRBV4-2	-	TRBD1	TRBJ1-2	CASSLPGQAGNYGYTF	TGTGCCAGCAGCCTCCCGGGACAGGCCGGGAACTATGGCTACACCTTC
TRBV20-1	few	-	TRBJ2-3	CSARGDTQYF	TGCAGTGCTAGAGGAGATACGCAGTATTTT